Sequencing of this TCR beta chain was carried out in a study of cytomegalovirus exposure and HLA in healthy donors. Overall study findings and caveats: It was 160 or so TCR beta chains that were listed as cytomegalovirus-associated.

Notes on this clone: Its antigen is as yet unknown.

The PCR used 60 Vbeta and 13 Jbeta primers. Sequencing was performed with immunoSEQ multiplex PCR; in TCRdb, only in-frame clones are kept and a portion is missing. The profile shows 110,000 to 150,000 clones, over 80% of them singletons. The CDR3 loop spans 16 amino acids. Germline V lookup: CDR1 KGHSH, CDR2 LQKENI. The ends lost 4 bases at V and 5 bases at J; junction bases unmatched: 13. This sequence was found in a male donor in good health and CMV-seronegative. Sequenced sample: PBMCs. V gene TRBV18 combines with J gene TRBJ2-7, with TRBD1 identical over 8 bases. This CDR3 reads CASSLQPPGTGDEQYF. The CDR3 DNA reads as TGTGCCAGCTCACTCCAACCCCCAGGGACAGGAGACGAGCAGTACTTC.